This TCR beta chain comes out of a study of T cells expressing NK-cell markers. Study-wide background: Most of the eight sequenced donors tested HCMV-seropositive; one tested seronegative. Study conclusions and caveats: In a few donors, dominant clonotypes made up roughly 28.3-65% of CD3+CD56-NKG2C+ cells.

As to this clonotype: No antigen is known for it.

TCRdb reprocessed the 5' RACE reads and keeps a single row for each CDR3 protein, giving no DNA. This sample's table reports some 140,000 distinct CDR3 sequences. The CDR3 sequence is 14 residues long. The germline V gene has CDR1 KGHSH and CDR2 LQKENI. Material: blood T cells: a sorted CD56 or NKG2C T cell subset, CD4+ or CD8+ T cells, or bulk PBMC T cells (not recorded which). This sequence was found in a woman aged 50 to 60 in good health. The genes are TRBV18 and TRBJ2-3; TCRdb outputs TRBD2, but without DNA this stays unchecked. The chain's CDR3 is CASSPQRETDTQYF. Drawing the rest from reference TRBV18 and TRBJ2-3, the complete variable domain is NAGVMQNPRHLVRRRGQEARLRCSPMKGHSHVYWYRQLPEEGLKFMVYLQKENIIDESGMPKERFSAEFPKEGPSILRIQQVVRGDSAAYFCASSPQRETDTQYFGPGTRLTVL.